This T cell receptor (beta chain) was found in a study of cytomegalovirus exposure and HLA in healthy donors. Looking at the study overall: There were 85 million or so unique TCRs (from HLA-typed donors) in an early data release. Study-wide results and limits: Under in vitro conditions, a few CMV-associated chains were confirmed as specific for CMV antigens.

Researchers ran the PCR with 60 Vbeta and 13 Jbeta primers. Clones were read by immunoSEQ multiplex PCR, and TCRdb kept only the in-frame ones, dropping some. The sample records fewer than 200,000 clones, about four fifths being singletons. Trimming took 4 bases from V and 1 from J, leaving 25 bases between them. CDR3 length: 19 amino acids. A word on this clone: What it recognizes is unknown.

The gene calls are TRBV23-1 and TRBJ2-5, with D possibly being TRBD2 (7 bases). TRBV23-1 carries the ORF label, with uncertain function. Sequenced input: PBMCs. The source is a woman aged 50 to 60 in good health and CMV-seronegative. The CDR3 sequence: CASSPISRDVRGLQETQYF. The CDR3, as DNA: TGCGCCAGCAGTCCCATTTCTAGGGACGTGCGGGGGCTCCAAGAGACCCAGTACTTC.